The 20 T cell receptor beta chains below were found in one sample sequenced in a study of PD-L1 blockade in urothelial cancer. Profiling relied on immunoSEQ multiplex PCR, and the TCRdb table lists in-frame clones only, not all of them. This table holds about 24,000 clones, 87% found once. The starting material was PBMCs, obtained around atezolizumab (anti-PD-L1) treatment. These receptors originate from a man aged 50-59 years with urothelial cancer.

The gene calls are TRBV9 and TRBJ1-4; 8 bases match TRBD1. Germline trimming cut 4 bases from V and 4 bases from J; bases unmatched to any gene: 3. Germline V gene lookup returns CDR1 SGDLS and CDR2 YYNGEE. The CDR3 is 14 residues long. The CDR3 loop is CASSRTGINEKLFF. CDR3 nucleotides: TGTGCCAGCAGCCGGACAGGGATTAATGAAAAACTGTTTTTT.

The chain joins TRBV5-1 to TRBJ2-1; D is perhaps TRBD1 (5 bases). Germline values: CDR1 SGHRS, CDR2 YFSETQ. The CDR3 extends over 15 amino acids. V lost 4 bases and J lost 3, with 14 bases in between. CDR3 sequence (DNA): TGCGCCAGCAGCGCGGACCTAACAGGCTACAATGAGCAGTTCTTC. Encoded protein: CASSADLTGYNEQFF. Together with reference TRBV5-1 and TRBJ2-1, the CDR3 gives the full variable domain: KAGVTQTPRYLIKTRGQQVTLSCSPISGHRSVSWYQQTPGQGLQFLFEYFSETQRNKGNFPGRFSGRQFSNSRSEMNVSTLELGDSALYLCASSADLTGYNEQFFGPGTRLTVL.

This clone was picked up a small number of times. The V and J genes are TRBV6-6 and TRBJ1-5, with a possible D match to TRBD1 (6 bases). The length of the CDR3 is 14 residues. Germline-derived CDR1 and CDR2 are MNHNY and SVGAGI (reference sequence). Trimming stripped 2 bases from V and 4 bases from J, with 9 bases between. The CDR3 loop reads CASSYDGQNQPQHF. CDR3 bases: TGTGCCAGCAGTTACGACGGACAGAATCAGCCCCAGCATTTT.

CDR3 in amino acids: CASGLDYRVLGTNEKLFF. Written as DNA, the CDR3 is TGTGCTAGTGGTTTGGACTACAGGGTTCTTGGGACTAATGAAAAACTGTTTTTT. The J gene is TRBJ1-4, the V gene TRBV12-5, with TRBD1 as a possible D gene (6 bases). CDR3 size: 18 residues. The germline CDR1 and CDR2 sequences are LGHNT and FRNRAP. The ends were cut back, 1 base at V and 2 bases at J, with 17 bases in the middle.

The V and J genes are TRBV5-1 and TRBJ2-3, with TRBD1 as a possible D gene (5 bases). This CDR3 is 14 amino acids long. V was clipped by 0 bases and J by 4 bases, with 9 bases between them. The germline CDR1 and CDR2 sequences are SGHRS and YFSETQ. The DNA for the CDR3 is TGCGCCAGCAGCTTGGCAGGGCCCCCAGATACGCAGTATTTT. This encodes CASSLAGPPDTQYF.

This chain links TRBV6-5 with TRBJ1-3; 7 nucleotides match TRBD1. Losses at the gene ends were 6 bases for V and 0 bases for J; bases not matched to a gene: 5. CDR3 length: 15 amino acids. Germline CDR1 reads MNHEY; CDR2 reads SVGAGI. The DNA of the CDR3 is TGTGCCAGCAGCGACAGGGTTAGCTCTGGAAACACCATATATTTT. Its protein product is CASSDRVSSGNTIYF.

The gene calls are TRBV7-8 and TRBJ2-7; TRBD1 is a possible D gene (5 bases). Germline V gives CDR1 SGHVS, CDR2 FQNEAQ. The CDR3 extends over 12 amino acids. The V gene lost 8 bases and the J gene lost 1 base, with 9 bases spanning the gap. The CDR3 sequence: CASRKGSYEQYF. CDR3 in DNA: TGTGCCAGCCGTAAGGGGTCCTACGAGCAGTACTTC.

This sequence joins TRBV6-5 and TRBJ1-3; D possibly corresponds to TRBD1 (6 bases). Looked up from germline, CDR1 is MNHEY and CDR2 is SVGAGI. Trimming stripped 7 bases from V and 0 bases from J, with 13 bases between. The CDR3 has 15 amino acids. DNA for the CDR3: TGTGCCAGCACTGCCGACAGGAGCTCTGGAAACACCATATATTTT. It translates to CASTADRSSGNTIYF.

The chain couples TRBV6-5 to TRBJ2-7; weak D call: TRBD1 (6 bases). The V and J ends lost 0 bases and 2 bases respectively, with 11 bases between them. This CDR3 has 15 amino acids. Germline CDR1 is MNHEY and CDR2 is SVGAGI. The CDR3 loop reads CASSYSGQGPYEQYF. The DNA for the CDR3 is TGTGCCAGCAGTTACTCGGGTCAGGGGCCCTACGAGCAGTACTTC.

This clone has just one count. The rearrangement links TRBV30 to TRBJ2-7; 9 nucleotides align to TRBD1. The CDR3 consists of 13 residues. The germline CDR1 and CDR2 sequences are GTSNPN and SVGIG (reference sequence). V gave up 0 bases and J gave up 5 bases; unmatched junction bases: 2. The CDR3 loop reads CAWSVRTGDEQYF. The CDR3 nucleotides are TGTGCCTGGAGTGTAAGGACAGGGGACGAGCAGTACTTC.

For the CDR3, the DNA is TGTGCCAGCAGGCGCGGGAAGAACACTGAAGCTTTCTTT. This translates into CASRRGKNTEAFF. The chain combines TRBV6-5 with TRBJ1-1; the D is unclear. The germline gives CDR1 MNHEY, CDR2 SVGAGI. The CDR3 runs 13 residues. Trimming took off 6 bases at V and 1 base at J, with 9 bases between the two ends.

CDR3 residues: CASSVVLGGEQYF. DNA for the CDR3: TGTGCCAGCAGCGTAGTGTTAGGGGGCGAGCAGTACTTC. The J gene is TRBJ2-7, the V gene TRBV9, with D possibly matching TRBD1 (6 bases). The CDR3 totals 13 residues. V was cut by 0 bases and J by 6 bases, with 10 bases left in between. Germline V gives CDR1 SGDLS, CDR2 YYNGEE.

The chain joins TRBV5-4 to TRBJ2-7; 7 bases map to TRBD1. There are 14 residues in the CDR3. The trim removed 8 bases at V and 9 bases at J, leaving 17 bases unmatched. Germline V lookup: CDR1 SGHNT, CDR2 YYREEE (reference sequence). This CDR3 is CASSSGTDNLGQYF. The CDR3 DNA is TGTGCCAGTTCTTCCGGGACAGACAACCTCGGGCAGTACTTC.

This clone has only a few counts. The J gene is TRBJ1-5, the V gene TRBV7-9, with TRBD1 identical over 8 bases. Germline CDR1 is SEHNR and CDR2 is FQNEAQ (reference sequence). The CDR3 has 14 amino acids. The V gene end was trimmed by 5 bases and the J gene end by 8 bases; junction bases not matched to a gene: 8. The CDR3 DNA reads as TGTGCCAGCAGCCCCTTACAGGGGGTGGAGCCCCAGCATTTT. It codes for CASSPLQGVEPQHF.

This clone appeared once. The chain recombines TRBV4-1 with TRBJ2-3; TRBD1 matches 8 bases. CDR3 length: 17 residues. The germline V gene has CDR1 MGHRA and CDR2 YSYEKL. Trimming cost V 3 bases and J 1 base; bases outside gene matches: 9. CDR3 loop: CASSQRTGSLGTDTQYF. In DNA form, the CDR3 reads TGCGCCAGCAGCCAGAGGACAGGGAGCCTGGGCACAGATACGCAGTATTTT.

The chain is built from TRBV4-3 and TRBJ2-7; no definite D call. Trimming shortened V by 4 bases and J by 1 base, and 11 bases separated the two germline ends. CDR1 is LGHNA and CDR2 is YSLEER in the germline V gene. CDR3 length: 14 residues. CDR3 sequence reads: CASSPSRQSYEQYF. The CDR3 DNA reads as TGCGCCAGCAGCCCTTCCCGACAATCCTACGAGCAGTACTTC.

CDR3: CAISETGGAGVNEQYF. The CDR3 DNA reads TGTGCCATCAGTGAGACAGGGGGGGCGGGAGTTAACGAGCAGTACTTC. V and J are TRBV10-3 and TRBJ2-7; D is possibly TRBD1 (8 bases). Germline CDR1 reads ENHRY; CDR2 reads SYGVKD. The CDR3 loop spans 16 amino acids. V lost 2 bases, J lost 5 bases, and 19 bases lay in between.

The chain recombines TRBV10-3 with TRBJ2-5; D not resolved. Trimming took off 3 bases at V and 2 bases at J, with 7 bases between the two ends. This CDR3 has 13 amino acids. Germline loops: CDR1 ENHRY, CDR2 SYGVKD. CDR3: CAISDVKQETQYF. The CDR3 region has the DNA TGTGCCATCAGTGACGTTAAACAAGAGACCCAGTACTTC.

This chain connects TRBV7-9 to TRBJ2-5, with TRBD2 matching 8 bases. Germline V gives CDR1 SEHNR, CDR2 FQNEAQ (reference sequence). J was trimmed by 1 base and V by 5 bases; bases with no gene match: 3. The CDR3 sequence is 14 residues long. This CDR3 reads CASSPGGTQETQYF. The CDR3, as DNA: TGTGCCAGCAGCCCGGGGGGGACCCAAGAGACCCAGTACTTC.

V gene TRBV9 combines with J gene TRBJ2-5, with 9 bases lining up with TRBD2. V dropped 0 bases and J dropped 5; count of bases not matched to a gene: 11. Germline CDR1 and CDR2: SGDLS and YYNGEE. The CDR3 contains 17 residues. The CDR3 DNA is TGTGCCAGCAGCGTAGACCCCCGGGGTAGCGGGAGTGAGACCCAGTACTTC. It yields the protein CASSVDPRGSGSETQYF.